This T cell receptor beta chain was identified in a study of spatial heterogeneity in lung cancer. For the study at large: As counted in raw reads, each unique TCR and UMI combination appeared more than ten times on average.

V lost 4 bases, J lost 0 bases, and 11 bases lay in between. The CDR3 runs 14 residues. Germline V CDR1 and CDR2: SQVTM, ANQGSEA. Time point meaning: sample taken at primary tumor resection. TCRs were sequenced from unsorted whole RNA of tumor, nontumor lung or PBMC. TCRdb reprocessed the 5' RACE reads with MiXCR, giving one entry per CDR3 protein. The data show about 7,200 distinct CDR3 sequences, about 5% seen once. This clonotype was counted ten times or more. The sequencing here drew on normal lung tissue next to the tumor, taken at surgery. The chain uses TRBV29-1 and TRBJ2-3; D might be TRBD1 or TRBD2, each matching 5 bases. The receptor comes from a female donor with early-stage non-small cell lung cancer. The CDR3 DNA reads TGCAGCGTTGTAGGCTGGGGGAGCACAGATACGCAGTATTTT. This sequence encodes CSVVGWGSTDTQYF.